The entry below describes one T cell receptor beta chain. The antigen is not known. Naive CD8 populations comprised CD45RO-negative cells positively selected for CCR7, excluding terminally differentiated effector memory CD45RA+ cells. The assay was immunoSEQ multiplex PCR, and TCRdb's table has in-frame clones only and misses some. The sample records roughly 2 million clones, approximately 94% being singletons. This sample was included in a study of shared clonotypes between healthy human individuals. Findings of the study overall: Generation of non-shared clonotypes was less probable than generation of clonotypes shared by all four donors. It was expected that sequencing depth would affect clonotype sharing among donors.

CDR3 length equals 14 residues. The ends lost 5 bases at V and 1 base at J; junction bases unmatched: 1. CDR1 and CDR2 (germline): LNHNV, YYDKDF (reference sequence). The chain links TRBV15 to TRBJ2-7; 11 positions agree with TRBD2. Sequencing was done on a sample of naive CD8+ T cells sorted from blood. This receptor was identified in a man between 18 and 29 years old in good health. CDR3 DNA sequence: TGTGCCACCAGCGTAGCGGGGGGGTCCTACGAGCAGTACTTC. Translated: CATSVAGGSYEQYF.